This TCR beta chain is drawn from a study of blood T cell repertoires in COVID-19 (dated by TCRdb to 2020 to 2021). The study in broad terms: Collaborator samples came from the United States, Italy and Spain and covered acute and convalescent phases of COVID-19. Where HLA class I and class II types were available, the types were taken from metadata supplied by the sample provider, not from assay-based typing. The prospective study material was composed of cDNA or gDNA derived from T cells, B-cell-depleted T cells, or PBMCs. Samples came from the ongoing ImmuneRACE study (first 160 participants) plus 1,254 subjects from 6 global collaborators. Deeply sampled blood TCRbeta repertoires from subjects exposed to, actively infected with, or recovered from COVID-19 were included in the dataset. Nearly every sample came with metadata listing a de-identified subject ID, COVID-19 status, age in years and sex. The repertoires were released in a freely available public database meant as a resource for research on the immune response to SARS-CoV-2. The full study reports these points: The amount of clinical and demographic metadata varied by source and participant and was provided uncurated.

TCRbeta CDR3 regions were amplified from genomic DNA by means of the immunoSEQ Assay, a bias-controlled multiplex PCR. The study's own analysis went as follows. The number of nucleated cells in each sample was estimated by amplification of reference gene primers within the assay. To quantify the absolute abundance of each unique TCRbeta CDR3 rearrangement, sequence reads were collapsed and filtered. For each sample, productive Simpson clonality was calculated as the square root of Simpson's diversity index across productive rearrangements. Held by TCRdb, this immuneACCESS table contains in-frame sequences only and omits some clones. Under half of the omission traces to an unresolved V gene where checked; the cause of the rest is unknown. Clone size and V and J calls were adopted from that table, with D and trimming inferred from the DNA. A total of roughly 45,000 clones appear in this sample, around 84% of them only once. The ten largest clones capture 4% to 5.5% of the sample.

Each collaborating institution followed its own protocols to collect whole blood in K2EDTA tubes. For TCRbeta analysis, collaborators shipped samples as frozen whole blood, isolated PBMCs, or DNA extracted from either of those sample types. Regarding this clone: What antigen it recognizes has not been identified. Per-base quality was not reported, and no clone a single base away is much larger than it.

V is pared back by 2 bases and J by 1 base, with 12 bases lying between the germline termini. From a lookup of the germline V gene, CDR1 and CDR2 are LGHNA and YSLEER. The CDR3 goes from the cysteine to the phenylalanine over 15 residues. The CDR3 DNA has 45 bases and is translated from base 1. Sequenced input: peripheral blood. The origin of this receptor is a man over 45 with active COVID-19. The rearranged chain carries TRBV4-3 and TRBJ2-7; a weak D assignment points to TRBD1 (5 bases agree). The CDR3 loop reads CASSQQGSGSYEQYF. The DNA is TGCGCCAGCAGCCAACAGGGTTCTGGGTCCTACGAGCAGTACTTC.